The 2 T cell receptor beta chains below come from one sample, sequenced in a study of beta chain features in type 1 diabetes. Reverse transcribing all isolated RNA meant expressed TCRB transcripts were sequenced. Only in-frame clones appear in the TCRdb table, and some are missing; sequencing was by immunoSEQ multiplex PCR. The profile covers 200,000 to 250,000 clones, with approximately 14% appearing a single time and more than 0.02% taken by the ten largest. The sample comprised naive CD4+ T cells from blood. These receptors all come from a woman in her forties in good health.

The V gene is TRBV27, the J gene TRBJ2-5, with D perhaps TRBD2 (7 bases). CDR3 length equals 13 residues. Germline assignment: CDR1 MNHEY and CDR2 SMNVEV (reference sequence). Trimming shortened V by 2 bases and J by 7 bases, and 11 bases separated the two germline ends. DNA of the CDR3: TGTGCCAGCAGTTTAGCAGGGGAGGGGACCCAGTACTTC. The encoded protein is CASSLAGEGTQYF.

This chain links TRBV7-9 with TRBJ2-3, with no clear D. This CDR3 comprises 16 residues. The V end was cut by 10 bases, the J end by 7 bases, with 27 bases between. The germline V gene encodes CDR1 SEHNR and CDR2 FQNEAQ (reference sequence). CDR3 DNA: TGTGCCATTCCCACTACTCCACTTACCGCCGTGAATACGCAGTATTTT. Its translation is CAIPTTPLTAVNTQYF.